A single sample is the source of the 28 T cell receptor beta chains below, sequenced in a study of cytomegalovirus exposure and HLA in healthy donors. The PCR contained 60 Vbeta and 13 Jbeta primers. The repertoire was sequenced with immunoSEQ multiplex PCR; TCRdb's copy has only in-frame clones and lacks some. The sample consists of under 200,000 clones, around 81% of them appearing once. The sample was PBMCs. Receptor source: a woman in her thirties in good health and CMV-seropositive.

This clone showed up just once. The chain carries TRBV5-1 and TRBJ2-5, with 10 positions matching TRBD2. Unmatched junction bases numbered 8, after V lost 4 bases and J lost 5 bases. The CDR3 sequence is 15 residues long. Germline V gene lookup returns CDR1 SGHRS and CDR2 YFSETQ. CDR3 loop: CASSLWTSGTETQYF. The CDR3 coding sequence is TGCGCCAGCAGCCTGTGGACTAGCGGTACGGAGACCCAGTACTTC.

CDR3 DNA sequence: TGTGCCAGTAGTATAGGACGGGTGAACACTGAAGCTTTCTTT. It is translated as CASSIGRVNTEAFF. The chain recombines TRBV19 with TRBJ1-1, with D unclear. The CDR3 has 14 amino acids. Trimming removed 1 base at V and 0 bases at J, with 6 bases between. CDR1 and CDR2 (germline): LNHDA, SQIVND (reference sequence).

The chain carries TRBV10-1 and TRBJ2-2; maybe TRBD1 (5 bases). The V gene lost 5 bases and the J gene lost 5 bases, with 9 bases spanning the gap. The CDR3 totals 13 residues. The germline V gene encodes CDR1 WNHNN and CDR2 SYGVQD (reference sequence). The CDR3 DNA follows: TGCGCCAGCAGTAATCCAGGGACCGGGGAGCTGTTTTTT. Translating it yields CASSNPGTGELFF.

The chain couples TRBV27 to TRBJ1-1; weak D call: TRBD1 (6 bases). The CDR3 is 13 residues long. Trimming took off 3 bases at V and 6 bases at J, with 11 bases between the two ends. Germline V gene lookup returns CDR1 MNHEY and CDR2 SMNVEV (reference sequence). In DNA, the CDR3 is TGTGCCAGCAGTTTTGGGGGGGCCCCTGAAGCTTTCTTT. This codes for CASSFGGAPEAFF.

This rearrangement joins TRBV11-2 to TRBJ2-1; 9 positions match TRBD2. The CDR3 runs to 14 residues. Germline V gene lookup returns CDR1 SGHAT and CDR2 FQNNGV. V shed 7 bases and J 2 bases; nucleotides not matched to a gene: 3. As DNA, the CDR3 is TGTGCCAGCACCCCTAGCGGGACCTACAATGAGCAGTTCTTC. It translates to CASTPSGTYNEQFF.

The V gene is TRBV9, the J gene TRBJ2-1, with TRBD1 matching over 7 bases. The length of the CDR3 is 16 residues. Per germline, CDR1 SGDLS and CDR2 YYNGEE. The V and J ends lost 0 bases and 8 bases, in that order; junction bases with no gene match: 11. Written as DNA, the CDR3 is TGTGCCAGCAGCGTAGGGTTCTACAGGGGTAACGATGAGCAGTTCTTC. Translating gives CASSVGFYRGNDEQFF. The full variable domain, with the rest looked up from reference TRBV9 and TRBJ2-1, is DSGVTQTPKHLITATGQRVTLRCSPRSGDLSVYWYQQSLDQGLQFLIQYYNGEERAKGNILERFSAQQFPDLHSELNLSSLELGDSALYFCASSVGFYRGNDEQFFGPGTRLTVL.

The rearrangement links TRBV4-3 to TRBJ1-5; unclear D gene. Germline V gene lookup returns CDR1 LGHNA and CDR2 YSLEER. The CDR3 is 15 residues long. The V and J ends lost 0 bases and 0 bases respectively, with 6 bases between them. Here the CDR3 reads CASSQDRLSNQPQHF. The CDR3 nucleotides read TGCGCCAGCAGCCAAGACAGGCTTAGCAATCAGCCCCAGCATTTT.

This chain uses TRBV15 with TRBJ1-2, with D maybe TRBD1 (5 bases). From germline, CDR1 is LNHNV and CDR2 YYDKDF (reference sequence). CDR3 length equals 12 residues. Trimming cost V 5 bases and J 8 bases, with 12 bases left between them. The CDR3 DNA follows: TGTGCCACCAGCGGGGGGAAGTGGGGCTACACCTTC. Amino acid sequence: CATSGGKWGYTF.

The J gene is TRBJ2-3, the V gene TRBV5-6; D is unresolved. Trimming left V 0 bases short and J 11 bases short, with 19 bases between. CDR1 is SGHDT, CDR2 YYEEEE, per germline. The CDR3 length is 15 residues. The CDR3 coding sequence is TGTGCCAGCAGCTTGGCGGCACTACCGAAGGTCGGGCAGTATTTT. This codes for CASSLAALPKVGQYF.

CDR3 nucleotides: TGTGCCAGCAGCCGGGGGATAGGCGAGCAGTACTTC. This codes for CASSRGIGEQYF. The chain combines TRBV7-9 with TRBJ2-7, with D possibly being TRBD2 (6 bases). V lost 5 bases to trimming and J lost 6 bases, with 11 bases between them. This CDR3 comprises 12 residues. Germline loops: CDR1 SEHNR, CDR2 FQNEAQ (reference sequence).

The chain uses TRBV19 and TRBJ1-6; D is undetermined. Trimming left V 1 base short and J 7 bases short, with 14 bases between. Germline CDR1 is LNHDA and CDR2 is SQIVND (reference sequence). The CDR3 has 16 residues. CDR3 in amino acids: CASSIAAAPRNSPLHF. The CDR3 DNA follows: TGTGCCAGTAGTATAGCGGCGGCCCCTCGGAATTCACCCCTCCACTTT.

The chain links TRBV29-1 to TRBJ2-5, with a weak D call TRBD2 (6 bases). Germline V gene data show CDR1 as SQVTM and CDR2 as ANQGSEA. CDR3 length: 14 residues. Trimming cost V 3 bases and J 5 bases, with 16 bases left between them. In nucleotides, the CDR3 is TGCAGCGTTGACGTAGGACACAGCGGGGAGACCCAGTACTTC. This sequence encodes CSVDVGHSGETQYF.

CDR3 amino acids: CASTQGLNSPLHF. The CDR3 nucleotides are TGTGCCAGCACACAGGGGCTTAATTCACCCCTCCACTTT. This chain uses TRBV5-8 with TRBJ1-6, with TRBD1 identical over 7 bases. V shed 6 bases, J shed 6 bases, and the junction held 3 bases outside the gene matches. Germline-derived CDR1 and CDR2 are SGHTS and YDEGEE. The CDR3 consists of 13 residues.

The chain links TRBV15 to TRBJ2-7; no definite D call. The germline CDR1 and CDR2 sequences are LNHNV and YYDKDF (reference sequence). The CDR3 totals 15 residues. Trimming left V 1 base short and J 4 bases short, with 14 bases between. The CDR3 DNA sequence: TGTGCCACCAGCAGAGGAGGCCCGACGCTTTACGAGCAGTACTTC. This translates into CATSRGGPTLYEQYF.

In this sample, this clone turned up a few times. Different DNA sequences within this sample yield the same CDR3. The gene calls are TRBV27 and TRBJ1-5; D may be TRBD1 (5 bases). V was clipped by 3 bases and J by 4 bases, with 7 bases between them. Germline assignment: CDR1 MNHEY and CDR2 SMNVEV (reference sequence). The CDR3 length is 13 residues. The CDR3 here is CASSLRGNQPQHF. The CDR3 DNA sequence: TGTGCCAGCAGTTTGCGGGGGAATCAGCCCCAGCATTTT.

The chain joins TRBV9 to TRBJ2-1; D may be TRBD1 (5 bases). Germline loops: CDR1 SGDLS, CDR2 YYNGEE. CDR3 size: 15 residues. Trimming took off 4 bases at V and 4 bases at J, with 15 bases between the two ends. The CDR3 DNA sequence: TGTGCCAGCAGCTCCAACCCCACAGGATACAATGAGCAGTTCTTC. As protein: CASSSNPTGYNEQFF.

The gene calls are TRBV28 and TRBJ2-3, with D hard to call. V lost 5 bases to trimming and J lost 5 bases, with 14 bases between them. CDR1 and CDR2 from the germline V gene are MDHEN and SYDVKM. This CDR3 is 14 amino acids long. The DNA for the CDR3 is TGTGCCAGCAGTCTTAACCGGGTTGGAGATACGCAGTATTTT. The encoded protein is CASSLNRVGDTQYF. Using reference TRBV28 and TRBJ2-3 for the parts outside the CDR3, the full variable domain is DVKVTQSSRYLVKRTGEKVFLECVQDMDHENMFWYRQDPGLGLRLIYFSYDVKMKEKGDIPEGYSVSREKKERFSLILESASTNQTSMYLCASSLNRVGDTQYFGPGTRLTVL.

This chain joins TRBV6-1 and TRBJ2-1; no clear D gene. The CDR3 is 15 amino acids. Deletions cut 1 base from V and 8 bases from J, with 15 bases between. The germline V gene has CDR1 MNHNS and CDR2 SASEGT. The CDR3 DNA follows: TGTGCCAGCAGTGAAGACCGAAAAGCTGGGCATGAGCAGTTCTTC. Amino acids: CASSEDRKAGHEQFF.

The CDR3 sequence is CAWSTGQGYEQYF. In nucleotides, the CDR3 is TGTGCCTGGTCTACCGGACAGGGATACGAGCAGTACTTC. The rearrangement links TRBV30 to TRBJ2-7; 8 nucleotides match TRBD1. Losses at the gene ends were 5 bases for V and 4 bases for J; bases not matched to a gene: 7. The CDR3 sequence is 13 residues long. From germline, CDR1 is GTSNPN and CDR2 SVGIG (reference sequence).

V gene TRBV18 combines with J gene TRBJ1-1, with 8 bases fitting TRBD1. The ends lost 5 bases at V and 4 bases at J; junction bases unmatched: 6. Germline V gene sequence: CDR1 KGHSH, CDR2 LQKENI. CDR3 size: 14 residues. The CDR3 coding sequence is TGTGCCAGCTCATTACAGGGGGGAGTCACTGAAGCTTTCTTT. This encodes CASSLQGGVTEAFF.

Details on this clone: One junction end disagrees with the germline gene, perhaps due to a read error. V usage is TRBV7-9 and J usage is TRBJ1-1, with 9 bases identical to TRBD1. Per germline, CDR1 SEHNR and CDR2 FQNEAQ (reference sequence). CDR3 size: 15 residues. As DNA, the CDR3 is TGTTCCAGCAGCTCCCGACAGGGGGTGAACACTGAAGCTTTCTTT. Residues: CSSSSRQGVNTEAFF.

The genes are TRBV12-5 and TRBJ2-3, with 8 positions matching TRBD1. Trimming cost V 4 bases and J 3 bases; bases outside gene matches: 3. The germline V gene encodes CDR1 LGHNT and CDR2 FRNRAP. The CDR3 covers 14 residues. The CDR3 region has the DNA TGTGCTAGTGGTTCCGGACAGGGTACAGATACGCAGTATTTT. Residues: CASGSGQGTDTQYF. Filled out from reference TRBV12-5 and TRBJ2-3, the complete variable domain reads DARVTQTPRHKVTEMGQEVTMRCQPILGHNTVFWYRQTMMQGLELLAYFRNRAPLDDSGMPKDRFSAEMPDATLATLKIQPSEPRDSAVYFCASGSGQGTDTQYFGPGTRLTVL.

CDR3 sequence reads: CASSKGITDTQYF. The CDR3 DNA follows: TGTGCCAGCAGTAAGGGGATCACAGATACGCAGTATTTT. This chain connects TRBV6-1 to TRBJ2-3; possible D gene TRBD1, 5 bases. There are 13 residues in the CDR3. V lost 5 bases and J lost 2, with 8 bases in between. The germline V gene has CDR1 MNHNS and CDR2 SASEGT.

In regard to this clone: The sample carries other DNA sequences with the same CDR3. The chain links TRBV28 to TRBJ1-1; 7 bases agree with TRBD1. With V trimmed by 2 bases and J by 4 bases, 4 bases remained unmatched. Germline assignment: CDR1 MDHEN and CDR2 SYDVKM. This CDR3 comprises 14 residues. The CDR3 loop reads CASSLDRVRTEAFF. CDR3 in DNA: TGTGCCAGCAGTTTAGACAGGGTTCGCACTGAAGCTTTCTTT.

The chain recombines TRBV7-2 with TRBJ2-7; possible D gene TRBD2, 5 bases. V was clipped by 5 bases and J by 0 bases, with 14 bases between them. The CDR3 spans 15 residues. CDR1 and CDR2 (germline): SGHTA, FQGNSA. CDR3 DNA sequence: TGTGCCAGCAGCCCCGGGGTAGTTTCCTCCTACGAGCAGTACTTC. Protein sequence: CASSPGVVSSYEQYF.

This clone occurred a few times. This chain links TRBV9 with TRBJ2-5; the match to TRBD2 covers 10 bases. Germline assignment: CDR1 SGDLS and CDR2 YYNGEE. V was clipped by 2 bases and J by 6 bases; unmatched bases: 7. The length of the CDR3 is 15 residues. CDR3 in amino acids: CASSVSGGARKTQYF. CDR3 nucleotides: TGTGCCAGCAGCGTGAGCGGGGGGGCCCGGAAGACCCAGTACTTC.

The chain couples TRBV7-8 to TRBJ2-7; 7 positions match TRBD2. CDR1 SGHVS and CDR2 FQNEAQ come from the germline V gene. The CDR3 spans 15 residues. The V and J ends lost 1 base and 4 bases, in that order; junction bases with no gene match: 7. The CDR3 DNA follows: TGTGCCAGCAGCTTAGTGGGCGGGAGTGCGTACGAGCAGTACTTC. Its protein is CASSLVGGSAYEQYF.

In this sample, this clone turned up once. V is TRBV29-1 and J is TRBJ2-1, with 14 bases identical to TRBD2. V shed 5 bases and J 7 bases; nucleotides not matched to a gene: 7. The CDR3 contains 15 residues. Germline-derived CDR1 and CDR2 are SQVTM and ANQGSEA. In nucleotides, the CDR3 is TGCAGCGTTATCGGGACTAGCGGGAGTAGTAATGAGCAGTTCTTC. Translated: CSVIGTSGSSNEQFF.